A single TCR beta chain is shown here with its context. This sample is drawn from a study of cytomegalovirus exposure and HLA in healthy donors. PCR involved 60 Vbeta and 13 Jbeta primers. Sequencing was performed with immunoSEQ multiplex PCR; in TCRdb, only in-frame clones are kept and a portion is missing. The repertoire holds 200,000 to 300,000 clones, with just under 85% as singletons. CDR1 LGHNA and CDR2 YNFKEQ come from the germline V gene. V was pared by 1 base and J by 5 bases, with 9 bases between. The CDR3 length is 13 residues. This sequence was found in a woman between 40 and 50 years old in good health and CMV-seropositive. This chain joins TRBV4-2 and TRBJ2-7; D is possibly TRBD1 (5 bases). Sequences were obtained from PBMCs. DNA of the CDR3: TGTGCCAGCAGCCAAGGGGCAGGGAACGAGCAGTACTTC. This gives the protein CASSQGAGNEQYF.